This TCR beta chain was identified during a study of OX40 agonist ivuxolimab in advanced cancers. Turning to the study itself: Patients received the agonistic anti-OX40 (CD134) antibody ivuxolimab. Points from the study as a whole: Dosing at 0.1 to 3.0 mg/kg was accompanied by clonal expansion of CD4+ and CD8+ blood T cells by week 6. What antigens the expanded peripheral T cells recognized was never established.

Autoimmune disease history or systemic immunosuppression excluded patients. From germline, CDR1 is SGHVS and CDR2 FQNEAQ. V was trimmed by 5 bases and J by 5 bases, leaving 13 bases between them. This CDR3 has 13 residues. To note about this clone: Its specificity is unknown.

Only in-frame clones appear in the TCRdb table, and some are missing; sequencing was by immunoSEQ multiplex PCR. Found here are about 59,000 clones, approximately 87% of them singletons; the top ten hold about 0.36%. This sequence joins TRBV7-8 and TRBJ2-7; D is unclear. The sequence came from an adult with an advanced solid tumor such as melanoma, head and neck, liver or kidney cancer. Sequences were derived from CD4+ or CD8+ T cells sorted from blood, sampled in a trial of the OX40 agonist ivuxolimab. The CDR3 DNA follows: TGTGCCAGCAGCGTACGGACGGGCGACGAGCAGTACTTC. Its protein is CASSVRTGDEQYF.